What follows are 18 T cell receptor beta chains derived from one specimen sequenced in a study of OX40 agonist ivuxolimab in advanced cancers. Assay used: immunoSEQ multiplex PCR; TCRdb lists only in-frame clones, some missing. The data show tens of thousands of clones, with roughly 91% seen just once and around 2.6% held by the top ten. The material sequenced was CD4+ or CD8+ T cells sorted from blood, taken in a trial of the OX40 agonist ivuxolimab. The origin of the receptors is an adult with an advanced solid tumor such as melanoma, head and neck, liver or kidney cancer.

This sequence joins TRBV28 and TRBJ1-2, with 8 bases aligning to TRBD1. Germline V gene sequence: CDR1 MDHEN, CDR2 SYDVKM. CDR3 length: 16 residues. Trimming took 5 bases from V and 10 from J; bases not matched to a gene: 18. The CDR3 protein is CASSTTPGQENRDYTF. The CDR3 nucleotides read TGTGCCAGCAGTACCACCCCGGGACAGGAAAACCGAGACTACACCTTC.

This clone was counted a single time. V and J are TRBV7-8 and TRBJ2-1; TRBD2 might be the D (5 bases). The V gene's germline CDR1 is SGHVS and CDR2 FQNEAQ. The V and J ends lost 0 bases and 4 bases respectively, with 16 bases between them. The CDR3 contains 17 residues. The DNA for the CDR3 is TGTGCCAGCAGCTTAGCCAACACTAGGAGAGGTTACAATGAGCAGTTCTTC. This encodes CASSLANTRRGYNEQFF.

This chain uses TRBV6-6 with TRBJ2-7; maybe TRBD1 (6 bases). This CDR3 is 15 amino acids long. V lost 7 bases and J lost 4, with 20 bases in between. Germline-derived CDR1 and CDR2 are MNHNY and SVGAGI (reference sequence). The CDR3 DNA is TGTGCCAGCATTTTTGGGGGCATTGGGAGTTACGAGCAGTACTTC. Its protein product is CASIFGGIGSYEQYF.

The gene calls are TRBV7-2 and TRBJ2-1; D may be TRBD2 (6 bases). V lost 3 bases and J lost 6, with 12 bases in between. The CDR3 totals 14 residues. Germline V gene lookup returns CDR1 SGHTA and CDR2 FQGNSA. The CDR3 loop is CASSFFGSFNEQFF. DNA for the CDR3: TGTGCCAGCAGCTTCTTCGGGAGTTTCAATGAGCAGTTCTTC.

The chain is built from TRBV7-9 and TRBJ2-5; possible D gene TRBD1, 6 bases. Trimming removed 8 bases at V and 0 bases at J, with 10 bases between. The CDR3 has 13 amino acids. Germline CDR1 is SEHNR and CDR2 is FQNEAQ (reference sequence). CDR3 loop: CASSTGNQETQYF. The CDR3 DNA reads as TGTGCCAGCTCAACAGGGAACCAAGAGACCCAGTACTTC.

The genes are TRBV5-4 and TRBJ1-2; D possibly corresponds to TRBD1 (6 bases). This CDR3 spans 15 amino acids. Trimming shortened V by 4 bases and J by 2 bases, and 15 bases separated the two germline ends. Germline lookup yields CDR1 SGHNT and CDR2 YYREEE (reference sequence). The DNA for the CDR3 is TGTGCCAGCAGCGCCCCGACAGGCGCGAACTATGGCTACACCTTC. Its translation is CASSAPTGANYGYTF.

The chain is built from TRBV4-1 and TRBJ1-4; 7 nucleotides agree with TRBD1. From germline, CDR1 is MGHRA and CDR2 YSYEKL. V lost 0 bases to trimming and J lost 8 bases; unmatched junction nucleotides: 9. The length of the CDR3 is 16 residues. The CDR3 sequence: CASSQDGGRGEEKLFF. The CDR3, as DNA: TGCGCCAGCAGCCAAGATGGAGGCAGGGGGGAGGAAAAACTGTTTTTT.

This clone has only one observation. The rearrangement uses TRBV18 and TRBJ1-5, with D perhaps matching TRBD1 (5 bases). V lost 0 bases and J 2 bases, leaving 5 bases between the germline ends. This CDR3 has 14 amino acids. Germline CDR1 is KGHSH and CDR2 is LQKENI. CDR3 loop: CASSPPTGNQPQHF. CDR3 DNA sequence: TGTGCCAGCTCACCACCGACAGGCAATCAGCCCCAGCATTTT. The full variable domain, in which reference TRBV18 and TRBJ1-5 provide the parts outside the CDR3, is NAGVMQNPRHLVRRRGQEARLRCSPMKGHSHVYWYRQLPEEGLKFMVYLQKENIIDESGMPKERFSAEFPKEGPSILRIQQVVRGDSAAYFCASSPPTGNQPQHFGDGTRLSIL.

The chain has TRBV5-1 and TRBJ2-5, with D perhaps matching TRBD1 (6 bases). Trimming cost V 1 base and J 4 bases, with 11 bases left between them. Germline V gene sequence: CDR1 SGHRS, CDR2 YFSETQ. The CDR3 length is 14 residues. The CDR3 loop reads CASSLSGVGETQYF. CDR3 bases: TGCGCCAGCAGCTTGTCAGGGGTAGGAGAGACCCAGTACTTC.

The genes are TRBV28 and TRBJ2-7, with 13 bases fitting TRBD2. The CDR3 runs to 15 residues. Germline lookup yields CDR1 MDHEN and CDR2 SYDVKM. Losses at the gene ends were 7 bases for V and 7 bases for J; bases not matched to a gene: 10. This chain's CDR3 is CASTPPQGLAGEQYF. The CDR3 coding sequence is TGTGCCAGCACCCCGCCTCAGGGACTAGCGGGAGAGCAGTACTTC.

This clone was observed a handful of times. The chain joins TRBV28 to TRBJ2-7; D may be TRBD2 (6 bases). This CDR3 region has 12 residues. The V gene lost 10 bases and the J gene lost 7 bases, with 17 bases spanning the gap. The germline V gene encodes CDR1 MDHEN and CDR2 SYDVKM. The CDR3 region has the DNA TGTGCCACCGTGGACTTGAGCGGGGAGCAGTACTTC. As protein: CATVDLSGEQYF.

This chain connects TRBV14 to TRBJ1-1; D remains ambiguous. V was clipped by 0 bases and J by 3 bases, with 11 bases between them. The germline gives CDR1 SGHDN, CDR2 FVKESK. The CDR3 length is 15 residues. CDR3 nucleotides: TGTGCCAGCAGCCAAGATTTAGAGGGCGACACTGAAGCTTTCTTT. Translating gives CASSQDLEGDTEAFF.

The chain uses TRBV7-2 and TRBJ1-2; no clear D gene. This CDR3 is built from 9 residues. With 8 bases removed from V and 8 bases from J, the gap between germline ends came to 6 bases. The V gene's germline CDR1 is SGHTA and CDR2 FQGNSA. CDR3 in amino acids: CASGEGYTF. CDR3 bases: TGTGCCAGCGGAGAGGGCTACACCTTC.

The rearrangement joins TRBV19 to TRBJ2-5, with 9 bases fitting TRBD2. Per germline, CDR1 LNHDA and CDR2 SQIVND (reference sequence). CDR3 size: 15 residues. Trimming removed 1 base from V and 5 bases from J; junction bases left unmatched: 5. The CDR3 sequence is CASSIAAGGPETQYF. CDR3 sequence (DNA): TGTGCCAGTAGTATAGCGGCGGGAGGGCCGGAGACCCAGTACTTC.

The genes are TRBV5-4 and TRBJ2-7, with 9 bases identical to TRBD2. Germline loops: CDR1 SGHNT, CDR2 YYREEE (reference sequence). This CDR3 contains 17 residues. Trimming removed 3 bases from V and 6 bases from J; junction bases left unmatched: 16. The CDR3 bases are TGTGCCAGCAGCTCCCGGTTGTCGCGGGAGGGGTCCGGCGAGCAGTACTTC. Its translation: CASSSRLSREGSGEQYF.

The chain is built from TRBV28 and TRBJ2-3; 9 bases match TRBD1. The CDR3 is 17 amino acids. CDR1 and CDR2 (germline): MDHEN, SYDVKM. With 6 bases clipped from V and 1 base from J, the junction kept 11 bases outside the gene matches. This chain's CDR3 is CASSPEGQGLGTDTQYF. Written as DNA, the CDR3 is TGTGCCAGCAGCCCGGAGGGACAGGGACTCGGCACAGATACGCAGTATTTT.

Here the CDR3 DNA reads TGTGCCAGCAGCTCACTTAGCGGGAGTCCTCGGAGTGAGCAGTTCTTC. It specifies CASSSLSGSPRSEQFF. The chain employs TRBV11-2 and TRBJ2-1; 9 nucleotides align to TRBD2. Trimming took 4 bases from V and 9 from J; bases not matched to a gene: 13. The CDR3 loop spans 16 amino acids. CDR1 is SGHAT, CDR2 FQNNGV, per germline.

The V gene is TRBV5-6, the J gene TRBJ2-2, with TRBD1 identical over 8 bases. This CDR3 is 16 amino acids long. Germline values: CDR1 SGHDT, CDR2 YYEEEE. V lost 4 bases to trimming and J lost 5 bases; unmatched junction nucleotides: 10. CDR3 region: CASSIRQGKKTGELFF. The CDR3 DNA sequence: TGTGCCAGCAGCATCCGACAGGGGAAAAAGACCGGGGAGCTGTTTTTT.